This paragraph covers one TCR beta chain sequence. Germline V gene lookup returns CDR1 SGHTA and CDR2 FQGNSA. The V end lost 2 bases, the J end lost 3 bases, and 10 bases lay between the germline ends. CDR3 length: 14 amino acids. This record comes from a study of blood T cell repertoires in COVID-19. Clones were sequenced by immunoSEQ multiplex PCR, and TCRdb holds only the in-frame ones, with some missing. Among around 310,000 clones listed, approximately 91% were seen once. The age range of participants was about 18 to 100 years, with residence in around 22 US areas. Two negative PCRs, clearance, or symptom resolution had been documented for recovered Cohort 3 donors.

The gene calls are TRBV7-2 and TRBJ1-1; D is possibly TRBD1 (5 bases). Sequencing was done on a sample of PBMCs or T cells enriched from blood (not recorded which). The source is a woman in her 40s who had recovered from COVID-19. This chain's CDR3 is CASSLSEGDTEAFF. The CDR3 DNA reads TGTGCCAGCAGCTTAAGTGAAGGGGACACTGAAGCTTTCTTT.